What follows are 29 T cell receptor beta chains derived from one specimen sequenced in a study of CD8 T cells in Susac syndrome. With random hexamers, reverse transcription was performed on about 0.5 to 1 ug of RNA. Each CDR3 protein gets one entry after TCRdb re-called the immunoSEQ multiplex PCR reads with MiXCR. The sample lists about 150,000 distinct CDR3 sequences, just under 97% occurring once. Source material: CD8+ T cells from PBMCs. These receptors all stem from a human donor with multiple sclerosis.

V usage is TRBV7-9 and J usage is TRBJ1-1, with a tentative D call TRBD1 (6 bases). Deletions cut 5 bases from V and 7 bases from J, with 8 bases between. This CDR3 has 11 residues. CDR1 and CDR2 from the germline V gene are SEHNR and FQNEAQ (reference sequence). CDR3 in amino acids: CASSPQGEAFF. The CDR3 nucleotides are TGTGCCAGCAGCCCACAGGGTGAAGCTTTCTTT.

The count of this clonotype is one. V usage is TRBV12-3 or TRBV12-4 and J usage is TRBJ2-1; weak D call: TRBD2 (6 bases). Trimming took 8 bases from V and 5 from J, leaving 25 bases between them. The CDR3 covers 17 residues. The CDR3 spells CASGQIMELAFNNEQFF. Written as DNA, the CDR3 is TGTGCCAGCGGGCAAATAATGGAGCTAGCGTTCAACAATGAGCAGTTCTTC.

V is TRBV27 and J is TRBJ2-1, with 8 bases aligning to TRBD1. In germline, CDR1 is MNHEY, CDR2 SMNVEV (reference sequence). V lost 6 bases, J lost 11 bases, and 15 bases stayed unmatched. The CDR3 is 15 residues long. CDR3 loop: CASRLNQGAGPKQFF. The CDR3 nucleotides read TGTGCCAGCAGACTAAACCAGGGGGCCGGGCCTAAGCAGTTCTTC.

The genes are TRBV4-1 and TRBJ2-7; D may be TRBD2 (6 bases). Deletions cut 1 base from V and 0 bases from J, with 13 bases between. The CDR3 sequence is 16 residues long. Germline V lookup: CDR1 MGHRA, CDR2 YSYEKL. CDR3 in amino acids: CASSQGRTSPSYEQYF. The CDR3 DNA is TGCGCCAGCAGCCAAGGCCGAACTAGCCCCTCCTACGAGCAGTACTTC.

The rearrangement joins TRBV7-2 to TRBJ2-1; D remains unclear. The CDR3 extends over 17 amino acids. CDR1 SGHTA and CDR2 FQGNSA come from the germline V gene. V lost 5 bases and J 6 bases, leaving 23 bases between the germline ends. Here the CDR3 reads CASSPTFPGASVNEQFF. The CDR3 coding sequence is TGTGCCAGCAGCCCAACTTTCCCGGGCGCCTCGGTCAATGAGCAGTTCTTC.

This sequence joins TRBV29-1 and TRBJ2-2, with D possibly being TRBD1 (5 bases). This CDR3 contains 16 residues. Germline V gives CDR1 SQVTM, CDR2 ANQGSEA. Trimming pared 3 bases from V and 2 bases from J, leaving 16 bases between. CDR3 DNA sequence: TGCAGCGTTGAGACAGAGACGGAGACAAACACCGGGGAGCTGTTTTTT. Encoded protein: CSVETETETNTGELFF.

The chain links TRBV3-1 to TRBJ1-5; tentative D call: TRBD1 (5 bases). V was clipped by 4 bases and J by 3 bases, with 13 bases between them. The CDR3 loop spans 15 amino acids. Germline V gene data show CDR1 as LGHDT and CDR2 as YNNKEL (reference sequence). The CDR3 is CASSPQGGNNQPQHF. The DNA for the CDR3 is TGTGCCAGCAGCCCTCAGGGAGGGAACAATCAGCCCCAGCATTTT.

The chain carries TRBV29-1 and TRBJ2-3; a weak D match, TRBD2 (6 bases). The germline gives CDR1 SQVTM, CDR2 ANQGSEA. This CDR3 region has 14 residues. V shed 3 bases and J shed 2 bases, with 12 bases lying between them. The chain's CDR3 is CSVEGDFPTDTQYF. The CDR3 DNA reads as TGCAGCGTTGAGGGGGACTTTCCCACAGATACGCAGTATTTT.

V usage is TRBV29-1 and J usage is TRBJ2-2; D is uncertain. The CDR3 runs 13 residues. V was shortened by 4 bases and J by 3 bases, with 9 bases between the two germline ends. Germline loops: CDR1 SQVTM, CDR2 ANQGSEA. In nucleotides, the CDR3 is TGCAGCGTTGGAACCGTATACACCGGGGAGCTGTTTTTT. Amino acid sequence: CSVGTVYTGELFF.

The chain recombines TRBV9 with TRBJ2-1; 10 nucleotides line up with TRBD2. Germline V gives CDR1 SGDLS, CDR2 YYNGEE. V shed 3 bases, J shed 6 bases, and the junction held 6 bases outside the gene matches. The CDR3 is 15 residues long. The CDR3 DNA reads TGTGCCAGCAGCGCCGGGACTAGCGTCACCAATGAGCAGTTCTTC. It codes for CASSAGTSVTNEQFF.

V gene TRBV7-2 combines with J gene TRBJ2-7; TRBD1 matches at 8 bases. Germline V gene lookup returns CDR1 SGHTA and CDR2 FQGNSA. Trimming removed 5 bases from V and 5 bases from J; junction bases left unmatched: 5. This CDR3 spans 13 amino acids. CDR3 protein: CASSPTGVHEQYF. CDR3 DNA sequence: TGTGCCAGCAGCCCGACAGGGGTCCACGAGCAGTACTTC.

The chain employs TRBV9 and TRBJ2-3; D unresolved. The CDR3 spans 12 residues. Trimming shortened V by 5 bases and J by 6 bases, and 10 bases separated the two germline ends. Germline CDR1 and CDR2: SGDLS and YYNGEE. The CDR3 coding sequence is TGTGCCAGCAGAGGATTGGGGGATACGCAGTATTTT. Residues: CASRGLGDTQYF.

The V and J genes are TRBV30 and TRBJ1-5, with TRBD1 matching over 7 bases. The V gene's germline CDR1 is GTSNPN and CDR2 SVGIG (reference sequence). V trimming: 2 bases; J trimming: 7 bases; junction bases outside the gene matches: 5. The CDR3 loop spans 13 amino acids. CDR3 DNA sequence: TGTGCCTGGAGTCCAGGGGGTGGACAGCCCCAGCATTTT. It is translated as CAWSPGGGQPQHF.

This chain joins TRBV2 and TRBJ2-1; TRBD1 matches at 7 bases. Trimming cost V 2 bases and J 1 base; bases outside gene matches: 5. From germline, CDR1 is SNHLY and CDR2 FYNNEI. The CDR3 has 16 amino acids. DNA for the CDR3: TGTGCCAGCAGTGAAAAGGGGGCGAGGTCCTACAATGAGCAGTTCTTC. This codes for CASSEKGARSYNEQFF.

The V call is TRBV29-1, the J call TRBJ2-2, with D uncertain. The CDR3 loop spans 12 amino acids. CDR1 is SQVTM, CDR2 ANQGSEA, per germline. Trimming cost V 6 bases and J 6 bases, with 11 bases left between them. CDR3 nucleotides: TGCAGCGTGGTTACATGGTCCGGGGAGCTGTTTTTT. Protein product: CSVVTWSGELFF.

The rearrangement links TRBV9 to TRBJ2-1; D not resolved. Germline V gene sequence: CDR1 SGDLS, CDR2 YYNGEE. The CDR3 has 12 residues. The V gene lost 4 bases and the J gene lost 8 bases, with 10 bases spanning the gap. CDR3 sequence (DNA): TGTGCCAGCAGCCCCGAGTTAGATGAGCAGTTCTTC. This encodes CASSPELDEQFF.

The rearrangement joins TRBV20-1 to TRBJ1-2, with 7 bases fitting TRBD1. Losses at the gene ends were 3 bases for V and 5 bases for J; bases not matched to a gene: 6. The length of the CDR3 is 13 residues. Germline CDR1 is DFQATT and CDR2 is SNEGSKA (reference sequence). In DNA form, the CDR3 reads TGCAGTGCTAGCTCCGGGACAGTTTATGGCTACACCTTC. Its protein is CSASSGTVYGYTF.

The gene calls are TRBV3-1 and TRBJ2-3; D gene ambiguous. CDR3 length: 14 amino acids. V lost 3 bases to trimming and J lost 4 bases, with 11 bases between them. Germline loops: CDR1 LGHDT, CDR2 YNNKEL (reference sequence). CDR3 DNA sequence: TGTGCCAGCAGCCAGGCCTTAGAACCAGATACGCAGTATTTT. Translating gives CASSQALEPDTQYF.

CDR3 residues: CAWVGGPTYEQYF. CDR3 DNA: TGTGCCTGGGTCGGGGGGCCAACCTACGAGCAGTACTTC. The chain is built from TRBV30 and TRBJ2-7; D is perhaps TRBD2 (7 bases). V dropped 5 bases and J dropped 2 bases, with 13 bases sitting between them. The germline V gene encodes CDR1 GTSNPN and CDR2 SVGIG (reference sequence). There are 13 residues in the CDR3.

This chain uses TRBV29-1 with TRBJ2-1, with D perhaps TRBD2 (6 bases). This CDR3 comprises 14 residues. The V gene's germline CDR1 is SQVTM and CDR2 ANQGSEA. Between the trimmed V and J ends, which lost 3 bases and 5 bases, there was a span of 14 bases. The CDR3 DNA is TGCAGCGTTGAGGGAGGACGCGGGGACAATGAGCAGTTCTTC. Amino acids: CSVEGGRGDNEQFF.

The chain recombines TRBV25-1 with TRBJ1-6, with D tentatively TRBD1 (6 bases). CDR1 and CDR2 from the germline V gene are MGHDK and SYGVNS. This CDR3 has 13 amino acids. Trimming removed 10 bases at V and 5 bases at J, with 12 bases between. Here the CDR3 DNA reads TGTGCCATCCCGGGACACCATAATTCACCCCTCCACTTT. It translates to CAIPGHHNSPLHF.

The V and J genes are TRBV4-1 and TRBJ2-3; no clear D gene. The germline V and J ends were trimmed by 1 base and 1 base, with 9 bases remaining between them. Looked up from germline, CDR1 is MGHRA and CDR2 is YSYEKL. The CDR3 sequence is 15 residues long. The CDR3 bases are TGCGCCAGCAGCCAAGGCGTATGGGGCACAGATACGCAGTATTTT. Translated, it gives CASSQGVWGTDTQYF.

The rearrangement joins TRBV5-6 to TRBJ2-1, with 7 bases that match TRBD2. The J segment lost 7 bases and the V segment lost 3 bases, leaving 13 bases of the junction unmatched. Germline CDR1 SGHDT, CDR2 YYEEEE. The CDR3 is 16 amino acids. The CDR3 spells CASSSPSGRGKNEQFF. The CDR3 region has the DNA TGTGCCAGCAGCTCGCCTTCAGGGAGGGGAAAGAATGAGCAGTTCTTC.

The genes are TRBV27 and TRBJ1-6; D is undetermined. The CDR3 runs to 15 residues. With 3 bases removed from V and 10 bases from J, the gap between germline ends came to 16 bases. CDR1 and CDR2 from the germline V gene are MNHEY and SMNVEV (reference sequence). The CDR3 is CASSLGLVYRSPLHF. The CDR3 nucleotides read TGTGCCAGCAGTTTGGGTCTCGTATACCGGTCACCCCTCCACTTT.

The J gene is TRBJ2-5, the V gene TRBV7-9; a weak D match, TRBD1 (6 bases). The germline gives CDR1 SEHNR, CDR2 FQNEAQ (reference sequence). This CDR3 contains 14 residues. The germline V and J ends were trimmed by 5 bases and 7 bases, with 17 bases remaining between them. The CDR3 sequence is CASSARQDVVTQYF. CDR3 nucleotide sequence: TGTGCCAGCAGCGCCAGACAGGATGTTGTGACCCAGTACTTC.

The gene calls are TRBV5-4 and TRBJ2-1, with D possibly matching TRBD1 (6 bases). V was trimmed by 4 bases and J by 0 bases, leaving 14 bases between them. The germline V gene encodes CDR1 SGHNT and CDR2 YYREEE (reference sequence). This CDR3 is 16 amino acids long. The CDR3 nucleotides are TGTGCCAGCAGCCGCCCCCAGGGGAGCTCCTACAATGAGCAGTTCTTC. It specifies CASSRPQGSSYNEQFF.

The chain has TRBV3-1 and TRBJ1-5; D is unresolved. V lost 0 bases and J 3 bases, leaving 0 bases between the germline ends. The CDR3 has 12 residues. Germline V CDR1 and CDR2: LGHDT, YNNKEL (reference sequence). CDR3 coding DNA: TGTGCCAGCAGCCAAGACAATCAGCCCCAGCATTTT. Translating it yields CASSQDNQPQHF.

The CDR3 reads CASSIDSGGTFYNEQFF. Written as DNA, the CDR3 is TGTGCCAGTAGTATAGATTCTGGCGGAACTTTCTACAATGAGCAGTTCTTC. V is TRBV19 and J is TRBJ2-1; D is unresolved. V was pared by 0 bases and J by 3 bases, with 15 bases between. Looked up from germline, CDR1 is LNHDA and CDR2 is SQIVND (reference sequence). The CDR3 extends over 17 amino acids.

The chain carries TRBV20-1 and TRBJ2-7; weak D call: TRBD2 (6 bases). V lost 1 base and J lost 2, with 12 bases in between. This CDR3 contains 14 residues. Looked up from germline, CDR1 is DFQATT and CDR2 is SNEGSKA (reference sequence). In DNA form, the CDR3 reads TGCAGTGCTAGAGGTCGGGACTTTACCTACGAGCAGTACTTC. Amino acid sequence: CSARGRDFTYEQYF.